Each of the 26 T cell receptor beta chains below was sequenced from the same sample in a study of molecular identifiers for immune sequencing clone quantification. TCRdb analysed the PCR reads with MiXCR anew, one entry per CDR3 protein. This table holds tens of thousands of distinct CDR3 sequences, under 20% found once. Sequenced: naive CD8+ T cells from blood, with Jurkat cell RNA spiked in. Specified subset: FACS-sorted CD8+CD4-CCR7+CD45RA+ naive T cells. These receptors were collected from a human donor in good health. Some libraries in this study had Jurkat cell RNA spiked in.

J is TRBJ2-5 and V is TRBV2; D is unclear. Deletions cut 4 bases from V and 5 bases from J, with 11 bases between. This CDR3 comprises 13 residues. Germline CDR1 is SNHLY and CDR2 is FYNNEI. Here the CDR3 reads CASSGLGMETQYF. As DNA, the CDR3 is TGTGCCAGCAGTGGATTGGGGATGGAGACCCAGTACTTC.

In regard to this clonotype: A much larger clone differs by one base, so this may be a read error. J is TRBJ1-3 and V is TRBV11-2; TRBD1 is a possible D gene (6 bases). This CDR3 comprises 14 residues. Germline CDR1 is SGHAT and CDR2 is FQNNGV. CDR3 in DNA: TGTGCCGGAAGGGGGGGGCCTCCTGGAAACACCATATGTTTT. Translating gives CAGRGGPPGNTICF.

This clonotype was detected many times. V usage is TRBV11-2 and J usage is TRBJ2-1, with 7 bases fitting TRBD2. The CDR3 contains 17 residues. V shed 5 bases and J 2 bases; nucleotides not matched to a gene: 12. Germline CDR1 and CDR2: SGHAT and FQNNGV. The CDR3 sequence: CASSPPPWRETYNEQFF. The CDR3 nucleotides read TGTGCCAGCAGCCCGCCCCCTTGGCGGGAGACCTACAATGAGCAGTTCTTC.

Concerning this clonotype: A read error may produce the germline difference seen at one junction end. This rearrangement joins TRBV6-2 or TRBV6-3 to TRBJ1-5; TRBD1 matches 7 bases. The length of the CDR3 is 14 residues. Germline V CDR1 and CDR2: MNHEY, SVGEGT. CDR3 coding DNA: TGTGCCTGCAGTACCACGGACAGGCGGCCGCCCCGGCATTTT. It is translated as CACSTTDRRPPRHF.

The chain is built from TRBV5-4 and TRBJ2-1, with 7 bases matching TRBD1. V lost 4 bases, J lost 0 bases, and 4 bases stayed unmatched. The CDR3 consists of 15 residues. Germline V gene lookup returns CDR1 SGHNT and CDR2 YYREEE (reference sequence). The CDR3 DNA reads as TGTGCCAGCAGCGAATACAGGGGCTCCTACAATGAGCAGTTCTTC. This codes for CASSEYRGSYNEQFF.

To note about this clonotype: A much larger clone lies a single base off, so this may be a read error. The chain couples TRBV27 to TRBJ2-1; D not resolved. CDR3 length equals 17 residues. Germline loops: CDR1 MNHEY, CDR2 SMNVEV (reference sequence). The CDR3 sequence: CASSLSVHPSSYNEQSF. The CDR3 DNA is TGTGCCAGCAGTTTATCAGTCCACCCGAGCTCCTACAATGAGCAGTCCTTC.

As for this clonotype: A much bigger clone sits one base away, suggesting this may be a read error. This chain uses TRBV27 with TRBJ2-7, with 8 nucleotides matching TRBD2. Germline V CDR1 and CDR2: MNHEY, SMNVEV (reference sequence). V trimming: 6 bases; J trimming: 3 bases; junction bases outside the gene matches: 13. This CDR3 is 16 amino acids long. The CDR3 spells CASSQRELGRCYEQYF. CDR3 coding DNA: TGTGCCAGCAGCCAGCGGGAGTTAGGGCGATGCTACGAGCAGTACTTC.

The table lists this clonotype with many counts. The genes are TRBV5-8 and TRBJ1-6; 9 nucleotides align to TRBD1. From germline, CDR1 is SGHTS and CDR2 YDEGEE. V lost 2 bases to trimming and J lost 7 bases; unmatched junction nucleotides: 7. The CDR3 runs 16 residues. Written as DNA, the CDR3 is TGTGCCAGCAGCTTAGGGCCCGGGACAGGGAATTCACCCCTCCACTTT. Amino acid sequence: CASSLGPGTGNSPLHF.

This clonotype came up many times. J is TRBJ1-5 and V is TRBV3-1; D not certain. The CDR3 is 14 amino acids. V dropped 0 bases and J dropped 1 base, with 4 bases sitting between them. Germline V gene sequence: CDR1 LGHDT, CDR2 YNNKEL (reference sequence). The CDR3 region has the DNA TGTGCCAGCAGCCAAGAGACCAGCAATCAGCCCCAGCATTTT. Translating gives CASSQETSNQPQHF.

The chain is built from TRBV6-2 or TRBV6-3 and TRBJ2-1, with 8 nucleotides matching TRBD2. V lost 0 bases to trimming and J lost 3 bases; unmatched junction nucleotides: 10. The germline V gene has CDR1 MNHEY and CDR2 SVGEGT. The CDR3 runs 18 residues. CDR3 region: CASSYSLPTSARYNEQFF. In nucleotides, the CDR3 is TGTGCCAGCAGTTACTCACTACCGACTAGCGCACGCTACAATGAGCAGTTCTTC.

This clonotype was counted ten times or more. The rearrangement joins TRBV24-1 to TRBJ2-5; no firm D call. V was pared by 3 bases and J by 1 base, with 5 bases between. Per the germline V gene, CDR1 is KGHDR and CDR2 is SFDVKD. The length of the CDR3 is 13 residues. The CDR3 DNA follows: TGTGCCACCAGTGATCCAGTCCAAGAGACCCAGTACTTC. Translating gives CATSDPVQETQYF.

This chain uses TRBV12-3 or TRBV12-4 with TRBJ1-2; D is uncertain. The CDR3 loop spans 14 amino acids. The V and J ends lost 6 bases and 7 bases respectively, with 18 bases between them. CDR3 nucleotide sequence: TGTGCCAGCAGCCCTCCGGGCGGAGCTTCTGGCTACACCTTC. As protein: CASSPPGGASGYTF.

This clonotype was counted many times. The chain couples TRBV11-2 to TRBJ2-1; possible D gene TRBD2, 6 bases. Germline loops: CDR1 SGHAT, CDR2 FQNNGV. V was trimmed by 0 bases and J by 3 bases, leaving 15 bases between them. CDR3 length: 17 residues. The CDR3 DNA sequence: TGTGCCAGCAGCTTAGATGGCCCGGGGGACGGCTACAATGAGCAGTTCTTC. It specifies CASSLDGPGDGYNEQFF.

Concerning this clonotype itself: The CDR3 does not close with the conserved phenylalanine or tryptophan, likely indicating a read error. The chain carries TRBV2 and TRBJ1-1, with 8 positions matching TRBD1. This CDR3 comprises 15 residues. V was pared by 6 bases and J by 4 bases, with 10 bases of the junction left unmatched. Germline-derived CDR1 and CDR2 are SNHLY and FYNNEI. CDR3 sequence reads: CASSVDRVWGTEAFS. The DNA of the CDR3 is TGTGCCAGCAGCGTGGACAGGGTATGGGGCACTGAAGCTTTCTCT.

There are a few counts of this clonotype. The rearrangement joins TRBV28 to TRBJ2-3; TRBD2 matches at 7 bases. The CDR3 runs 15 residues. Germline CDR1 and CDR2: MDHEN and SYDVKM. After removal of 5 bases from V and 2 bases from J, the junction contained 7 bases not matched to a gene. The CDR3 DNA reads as TGTGCCAGCAGTGGGTCGGGAGGATCCACAGATACGCAGTATTTT. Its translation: CASSGSGGSTDTQYF. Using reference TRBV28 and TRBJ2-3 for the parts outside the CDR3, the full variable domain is DVKVTQSSRYLVKRTGEKVFLECVQDMDHENMFWYRQDPGLGLRLIYFSYDVKMKEKGDIPEGYSVSREKKERFSLILESASTNQTSMYLCASSGSGGSTDTQYFGPGTRLTVL.

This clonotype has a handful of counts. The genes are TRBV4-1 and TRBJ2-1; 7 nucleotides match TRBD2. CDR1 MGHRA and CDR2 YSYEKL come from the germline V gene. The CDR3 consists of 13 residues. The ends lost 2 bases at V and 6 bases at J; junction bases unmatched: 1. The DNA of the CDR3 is TGCGCCAGCAGCCAAATAGCGGGCAATGAGCAGTTCTTC. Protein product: CASSQIAGNEQFF.

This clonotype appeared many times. The CDR3 DNA follows: TGTGCCAGCAGCTTAACCTCTTCGGGCAATAATGAGCAGTTCTTC. Its translation: CASSLTSSGNNEQFF. The V gene is TRBV7-3, the J gene TRBJ2-1; no firm D call. The CDR3 extends over 15 amino acids. The germline V and J ends were trimmed by 0 bases and 7 bases, with 13 bases remaining between them. The germline CDR1 and CDR2 sequences are SGHTA and FQGTGA.

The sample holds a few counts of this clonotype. This CDR3 is CASSPGLAGGPLCYEQYF. Here the CDR3 DNA reads TGTGCCAGCAGCCCGGGACTAGCGGGAGGGCCCCTCTGCTACGAGCAGTACTTC. The chain is built from TRBV7-9 and TRBJ2-7, with 16 bases aligning to TRBD2. The CDR3 extends over 18 amino acids. Germline assignment: CDR1 SEHNR and CDR2 FQNEAQ (reference sequence). The J segment lost 3 bases and the V segment lost 5 bases, leaving 10 bases of the junction unmatched.

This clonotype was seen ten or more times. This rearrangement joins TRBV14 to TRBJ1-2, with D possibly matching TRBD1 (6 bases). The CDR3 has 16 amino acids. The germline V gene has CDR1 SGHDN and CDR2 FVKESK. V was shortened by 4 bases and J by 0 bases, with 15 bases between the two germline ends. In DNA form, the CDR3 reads TGTGCCAGCAGCCTGCAGGACAGAACTGCTAACTATGGCTACACCTTC. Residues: CASSLQDRTANYGYTF.

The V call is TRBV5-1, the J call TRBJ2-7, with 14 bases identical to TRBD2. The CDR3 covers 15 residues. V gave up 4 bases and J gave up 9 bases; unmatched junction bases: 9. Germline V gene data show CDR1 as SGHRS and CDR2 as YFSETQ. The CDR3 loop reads CASSPGLAGANGQYF. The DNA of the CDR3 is TGCGCCAGCAGCCCGGGACTAGCGGGAGCAAACGGGCAGTACTTC.

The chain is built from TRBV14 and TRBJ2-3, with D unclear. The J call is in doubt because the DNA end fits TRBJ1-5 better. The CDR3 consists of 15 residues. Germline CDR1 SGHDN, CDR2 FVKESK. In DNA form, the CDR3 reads TGTGCCAGCAGCCAAGTAGGCGGGAGCGCAGATACGCAGCATTTT. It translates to CASSQVGGSADTQHF.

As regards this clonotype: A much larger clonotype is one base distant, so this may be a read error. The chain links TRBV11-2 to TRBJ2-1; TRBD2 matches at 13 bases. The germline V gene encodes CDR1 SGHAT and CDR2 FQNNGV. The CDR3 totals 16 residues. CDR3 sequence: CASSSGLAGVHNEQSF. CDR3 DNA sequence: TGTGCCAGCAGCTCCGGACTAGCGGGAGTACACAATGAGCAGTCCTTC.

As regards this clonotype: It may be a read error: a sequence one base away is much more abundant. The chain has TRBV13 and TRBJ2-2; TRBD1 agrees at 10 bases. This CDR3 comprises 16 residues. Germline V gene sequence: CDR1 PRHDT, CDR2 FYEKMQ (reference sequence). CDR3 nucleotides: TGTGCCAGCAGCCCGACAGGGGGCGAATGGGCCGGGGAGCTGCTTTTT. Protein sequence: CASSPTGGEWAGELLF.

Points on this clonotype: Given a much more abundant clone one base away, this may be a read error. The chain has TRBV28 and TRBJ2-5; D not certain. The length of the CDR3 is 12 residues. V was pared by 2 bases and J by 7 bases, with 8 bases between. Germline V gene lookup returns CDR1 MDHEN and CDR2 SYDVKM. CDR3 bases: TGTGCCAGCAGTTTAAGCAGAGGGACCCAGTACTTC. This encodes CASSLSRGTQYF.

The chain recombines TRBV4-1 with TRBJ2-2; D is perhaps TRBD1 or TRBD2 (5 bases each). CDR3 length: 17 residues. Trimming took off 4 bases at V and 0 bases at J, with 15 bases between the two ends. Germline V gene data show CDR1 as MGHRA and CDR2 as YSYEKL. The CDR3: CASSRPSGQSNTGELFF. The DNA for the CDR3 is TGCGCCAGCAGCCGACCAAGCGGACAATCGAACACCGGGGAGCTGTTTTTT.

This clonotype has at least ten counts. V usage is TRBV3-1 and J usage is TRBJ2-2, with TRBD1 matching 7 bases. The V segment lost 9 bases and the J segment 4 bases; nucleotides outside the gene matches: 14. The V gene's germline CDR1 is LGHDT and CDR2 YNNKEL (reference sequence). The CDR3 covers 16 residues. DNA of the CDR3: TGTGCCAGTCAACCGCAGGGGGTAAAAACCACCGGGGAGCTGTTTTTT. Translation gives CASQPQGVKTTGELFF.